Listed below are T cell receptor beta chains from one sample, sequenced in a study of blood T cell repertoires in COVID-19. The protocol was immunoSEQ multiplex PCR, while the TCRdb copy is restricted to in-frame clones and leaves out a portion. This sample has roughly 160,000 clones, with approximately 85% found just once. Sequencing was done on a sample of peripheral blood. These receptors were taken from a man older than 75 with COVID-19, enrolled during active disease. The CDR3 runs from the conserved cysteine through the conserved F or W. D genes are given only for firm matches. Some rows have no size entry. The others give once, few or many, or a class for an expanded clone.

v_call	clone_size	d_call	cdr3_length	j_call	cdr3_nt	cdr3_aa
TRBV18	NA	NA	11	TRBJ2-3	TGTGCCAGCTCACAACACGATACGCAGTATTTT	CASSQHDTQYF
TRBV6-5	NA	NA	15	TRBJ1-1	TGTGCCAGCATTCGATGGAGGGGAAAGAACACTGAAGCTTTCTTT	CASIRWRGKNTEAFF
TRBV6-5	NA	NA	13	TRBJ1-2	TGTGCCAGCACCAAACAGGGTTTCGGTGGCTACACCTTC	CASTKQGFGGYTF
TRBV4-2	NA	NA	15	TRBJ1-5	TGTGCCAGCAGCCAAGATTATCAGGCTAATCAGCCCCAGCATTTT	CASSQDYQANQPQHF
TRBV13	NA	TRBD1	16	TRBJ1-3	TGTGCCAGCAGCACTAACAGGGGGCTCTATGGAAACACCATATATTTT	CASSTNRGLYGNTIYF
TRBV24-1	NA	NA	13	TRBJ1-2	TGTGCCACCAGTGAGTCGGGACTCTATGGCTACACCTTC	CATSESGLYGYTF
TRBV9	NA	TRBD1	16	TRBJ2-2	TGTGCCAGCAGCCCCCGGACAGGGAGAAACACCGGGGAGCTGTTTTTT	CASSPRTGRNTGELFF
TRBV10-3	few	TRBD1	14	TRBJ1-1	TGTGCCATCGGGGGGGACAGGGTAAACACTGAAGCTTTCTTT	CAIGGDRVNTEAFF
TRBV7-9	few	NA	16	TRBJ1-5	TGTGCCAGCATACTCCGCGGGGGGTCTAGCAATCAGCCCCAGCATTTT	CASILRGGSSNQPQHF
TRBV11-2	NA	NA	15	TRBJ1-6	TGTGCCAGCAGCTTAGCGGGTCGGGGGAATTCACCCCTCCACTTT	CASSLAGRGNSPLHF
TRBV3-1/TRBV3-2	once	NA	17	TRBJ1-5	TGTGCCAGCAGCCAAGGGTCACAGGGAGCGAGCAATCAGCCCCAGCATTTT	CASSQGSQGASNQPQHF
TRBV3-1/TRBV3-2	NA	TRBD2	15	TRBJ2-1	TGTGCCAGCAGCCCTAGCGGGGGGGCGTTGTATGAGCAGTTCTTC	CASSPSGGALYEQFF
TRBV7-9	once	TRBD2	15	TRBJ2-5	TGTGCCAGCAGCCAATTCACCAGCGGGGGGGAGACCCAGTACTTC	CASSQFTSGGETQYF
TRBV18	NA	NA	13	TRBJ1-1	TGTGCCAGCTCCGGACAGAGGAACACTGAAGCTTTCTTT	CASSGQRNTEAFF
TRBV27	once	NA	13	TRBJ1-4	TGTGCCAGCAGCAGAGGGCCTAATGAAAAACTGTTTTTT	CASSRGPNEKLFF
TRBV6-5	NA	NA	16	TRBJ1-3	TGTGCCAGCAGTTACTCCAGGATGAGCTCTGGAAACACCATATATTTT	CASSYSRMSSGNTIYF
TRBV11-3	NA	NA	14	TRBJ1-1	TGTGCCAGCAGCCCAGGGTGGGGGAACACTGAAGCTTTCTTT	CASSPGWGNTEAFF
TRBV7-8	NA	TRBD1	14	TRBJ1-2	TGTGCCAGCAGCTTCTCAGGGGGCGCGGGGGGCTACACCTTC	CASSFSGGAGGYTF
TRBV2	NA	TRBD1	14	TRBJ1-3	TGTGCCAGCAGCCCGGACAGGGGCAGGAACACCATATATTTT	CASSPDRGRNTIYF
TRBV6-2/TRBV6-3	NA	TRBD2	16	TRBJ2-1	TGTGCCAGCAGTTCCGCAGCGGGGGGGCCCTACAATGAGCAGTTCTTC	CASSSAAGGPYNEQFF
TRBV4-2	NA	TRBD2	15	TRBJ2-1	TGTGCCAGCAGCCTGTCTAGCGGGGGGGCAGATGAGCAGTTCTTC	CASSLSSGGADEQFF
TRBV13	NA	TRBD1	15	TRBJ1-2	TGTGCCAGCAGCTACTCCGGGACAGGGGGACGTGGCTACACCTTC	CASSYSGTGGRGYTF
TRBV5-5	NA	TRBD1	17	TRBJ1-6	TGTGCCAGCAGTTCCGGGACAGGGGCAACCTATAATTCACCCCTCCACTTT	CASSSGTGATYNSPLHF
TRBV29-1	few	TRBD1	15	TRBJ2-3	TGCAGCGTTAACCACCGGGACAGTAGCACAGATACGCAGTATTTT	CSVNHRDSSTDTQYF
TRBV2	NA	NA	16	TRBJ1-4	TGTGCCAGCGGGGGCGGGAGACAGCGGGCTAATGAAAAACTGTTTTTT	CASGGGRQRANEKLFF
TRBV28	NA	TRBD1	11	TRBJ1-2	TGTGCCGCCGGGACAGGGTATGGCTACACCTTC	CAAGTGYGYTF
TRBV28	NA	NA	14	TRBJ1-2	TGTGCCAGCAGTTTATTGGACAGTGGCTATGGCTACACCTTC	CASSLLDSGYGYTF
TRBV6-5	NA	TRBD1	15	TRBJ1-1	TGTGCCAGCAGTTACTCAGGGGGCATGGTGGATACGGCTTTCTTT	CASSYSGGMVDTAFF